A single sample is the source of the 15 T cell receptor beta chains below, sequenced in a study of T cell responses to AZD1222 COVID-19 vaccine. Sequencing used immunoSEQ multiplex PCR; TCRdb keeps in-frame clones, though not all of them. Counted here are about 120,000 clones, about 90% occurring once; the ten biggest clones make up approximately 1.7%. This material consisted of peripheral blood, taken on day 0 of AZD1222 vaccination. The receptors here all came from an adult in good health.

The rearrangement joins TRBV5-1 to TRBJ1-2; D unresolved. CDR1 SGHRS and CDR2 YFSETQ come from the germline V gene. V was clipped by 4 bases and J by 5 bases, with 9 bases between them. The CDR3 covers 12 residues. Here the CDR3 reads CASSLTGYGYTF. CDR3 DNA: TGCGCCAGCAGCCTTACTGGGTATGGCTACACCTTC.

V is TRBV2 and J is TRBJ1-1; D is unresolved. Trimming pared 7 bases from V and 6 bases from J, leaving 21 bases between. This CDR3 comprises 15 residues. CDR1 and CDR2 from the germline V gene are SNHLY and FYNNEI. For the CDR3, the DNA is TGTGCCAGCACCAAGAGCCAAAACCAAATCCCTGAAGCTTTCTTT. Protein: CASTKSQNQIPEAFF.

This chain uses TRBV30 with TRBJ1-3; D is uncertain. V lost 5 bases, J lost 4 bases, and 6 bases lay in between. This CDR3 region has 11 residues. The germline V gene encodes CDR1 GTSNPN and CDR2 SVGIG (reference sequence). The CDR3 reads CAWSTGNTIYF. DNA for the CDR3: TGTGCCTGGTCCACAGGAAACACCATATATTTT.

The J gene is TRBJ2-1, the V gene TRBV10-3; D may be TRBD1 or TRBD2 (6 bases each). V shed 0 bases and J shed 0 bases, with 12 bases lying between them. The CDR3 is 17 residues long. The germline CDR1 and CDR2 sequences are ENHRY and SYGVKD. The DNA of the CDR3 is TGTGCCATCAGTGAGTCGCAAGGGGGGCCCTCCTACAATGAGCAGTTCTTC. Translated: CAISESQGGPSYNEQFF.

The chain combines TRBV28 with TRBJ2-7, with 8 bases lining up with TRBD1. The CDR3 is made up of 14 amino acids. The J segment lost 1 base and the V segment lost 5 bases, leaving 4 bases of the junction unmatched. CDR1 MDHEN and CDR2 SYDVKM come from the germline V gene. CDR3 loop: CASSARDRSYEQYV. Written as DNA, the CDR3 is TGTGCCAGCAGTGCCCGGGACAGGTCCTACGAGCAGTACGTC.

CDR3 in amino acids: CASSPAHNEQFF. CDR3 sequence (DNA): TGTGCCAGCAGTCCCGCTCACAATGAGCAGTTCTTC. V is TRBV6-2 or TRBV6-3 and J is TRBJ2-1; D unresolved. The CDR3 loop spans 12 amino acids. Per the germline V gene, CDR1 is MNHEY and CDR2 is SVGEGT. The V end lost 5 bases, the J end lost 5 bases, and 7 bases lay between the germline ends.

The chain couples TRBV12-3 or TRBV12-4 to TRBJ1-1; D not certain. The CDR3 sequence is 13 residues long. V was shortened by 4 bases and J by 0 bases, with 6 bases between the two germline ends. The CDR3 loop is CASSSSLNTEAFF. The CDR3 nucleotides read TGTGCCAGCAGTTCGAGCCTGAACACTGAAGCTTTCTTT.

V gene TRBV4-3 combines with J gene TRBJ1-4, with a weak D call TRBD1 (6 bases). CDR3 size: 15 residues. Germline CDR1 and CDR2: LGHNA and YSLEER. Trimming stripped 1 base from V and 13 bases from J, with 19 bases between. The CDR3 bases are TGCGCCAGCAGCCAAGTGAAGGGGGTGGGAAAAGGACTGTTTTTT. This translates into CASSQVKGVGKGLFF.

Written as DNA, the CDR3 is TGTGCCAGCAGCCCCCTGAGGGGGCGGAAGGTGCTCTCCTACAATGAGCAGTTCTTC. The encoded protein is CASSPLRGRKVLSYNEQFF. The V and J genes are TRBV7-9 and TRBJ2-1; 7 bases are shared with TRBD1. J was trimmed by 0 bases and V by 5 bases; bases with no gene match: 16. Per the germline V gene, CDR1 is SEHNR and CDR2 is FQNEAQ (reference sequence). The CDR3 has 19 residues. Drawing the rest from reference TRBV7-9 and TRBJ2-1, the complete variable domain is DTGVSQNPRHKITKRGQNVTFRCDPISEHNRLYWYRQTLGQGPEFLTYFQNEAQLEKSRLLSDRFSAERPKGSFSTLEIQRTEQGDSAMYLCASSPLRGRKVLSYNEQFFGPGTRLTVL.

This clone was picked up a small number of times. The chain combines TRBV4-2 with TRBJ1-1, with 11 bases fitting TRBD1. This CDR3 comprises 15 residues. The V and J ends lost 3 bases and 1 base, in that order; junction bases with no gene match: 1. Germline V gene sequence: CDR1 LGHNA, CDR2 YNFKEQ. The CDR3 here is CASSQGQGENTEAFF. The DNA for the CDR3 is TGTGCCAGCAGCCAGGGACAGGGGGAGAACACTGAAGCTTTCTTT.

The chain carries TRBV11-2 and TRBJ2-5, with 10 nucleotides matching TRBD2. Per the germline V gene, CDR1 is SGHAT and CDR2 is FQNNGV. J was trimmed by 2 bases and V by 5 bases; bases with no gene match: 14. The length of the CDR3 is 18 residues. In nucleotides, the CDR3 is TGTGCCAGCAGCCATAGGATTCCTAGCGGGGGCCGACAAGAGACCCAGTACTTC. It is translated as CASSHRIPSGGRQETQYF.

This clone was counted between two and nine times. The J gene is TRBJ1-2, the V gene TRBV7-9; D gene unclear. V shed 3 bases and J shed 6 bases, with 14 bases lying between them. The CDR3 loop spans 14 amino acids. The germline V gene encodes CDR1 SEHNR and CDR2 FQNEAQ (reference sequence). CDR3 in amino acids: CASSFPTDRHGYTF. The CDR3 coding sequence is TGTGCCAGCAGCTTTCCCACGGATCGGCATGGCTACACCTTC.

The CDR3 coding sequence is TGTGCCAGCAGCGTAGGGTGGAGGGGGACTGAAGCTTTCTTT. Protein product: CASSVGWRGTEAFF. This sequence joins TRBV9 and TRBJ1-1; weak D call: TRBD1 (6 bases). The V end lost 0 bases, the J end lost 5 bases, and 11 bases lay between the germline ends. The CDR3 runs to 14 residues. Germline assignment: CDR1 SGDLS and CDR2 YYNGEE.

The chain couples TRBV11-2 to TRBJ1-2; 9 bases match TRBD1. Germline V gene data show CDR1 as SGHAT and CDR2 as FQNNGV. This CDR3 spans 14 amino acids. The ends lost 4 bases at V and 2 bases at J; junction bases unmatched: 2. The CDR3 nucleotides read TGTGCCAGCAGCTCCGGGACAGGGAACTATGGCTACACCTTC. This translates into CASSSGTGNYGYTF. Using reference TRBV11-2 and TRBJ1-2 for the parts outside the CDR3, the full variable domain is EAGVAQSPRYKIIEKRQSVAFWCNPISGHATLYWYQQILGQGPKLLIQFQNNGVVDDSQLPKDRFSAERLKGVDSTLKIQPAKLEDSAVYLCASSSGTGNYGYTFGSGTRLTVV.

J is TRBJ2-7 and V is TRBV4-1; D is unresolved. The CDR3 length is 12 residues. The germline CDR1 and CDR2 sequences are MGHRA and YSYEKL. The germline V and J ends were trimmed by 0 bases and 7 bases, with 7 bases remaining between them. The CDR3 coding sequence is TGCGCCAGCAGCCAAGATACCGCTGAGCAGTACTTC. This encodes CASSQDTAEQYF.